These T cell receptor beta chains were read from a single sample in a study of blood T cell repertoires in COVID-19. Measured with immunoSEQ multiplex PCR; TCRdb has only the in-frame clones, and not every one. The sample contains about 350,000 clones, 88% of which appear only once. Input material: PBMCs or T cells enriched from blood (not recorded which). These receptors all stem from a woman in her 30s who had been exposed to COVID-19. CDR3s include the opening cysteine and the closing phenylalanine or tryptophan. A D gene is named only where the DNA matches it firmly. Size values are once, few and many counts, or a class for expanded clones, and some rows have none.

15,TRBJ1-4,NA,TRBV6-5,TRBD1,TGTGCCAGCAGTCGTACAGGGGGCGGGGATGAAAAACTGTTTTTT,CASSRTGGGDEKLFF
12,TRBJ1-1,NA,TRBV30,NA,TGTGCCTGGAGTGGTGGTGGGCGTGAAGCTTTCTTT,CAWSGGGREAFF
16,TRBJ2-7,NA,TRBV4-1,TRBD2,TGCGCCAGCAGCCAAGAAACGTCTAGGGAGGGCTACGAGCAGTACTTC,CASSQETSREGYEQYF
14,TRBJ1-6,NA,TRBV28,TRBD1,TGTGCCAGCAGTCGACAGGGCGATAATTCACCCCTCCACTTT,CASSRQGDNSPLHF
14,TRBJ1-2,few,TRBV18,NA,TGTGCCAGCTCACCACAGGACAGCCCCTATGGCTACACCTTC,CASSPQDSPYGYTF
12,TRBJ1-1,NA,TRBV29-1,NA,TGCAGCGTTGAATACAGGGACACTGAAGCTTTCTTT,CSVEYRDTEAFF
16,TRBJ2-5,NA,TRBV28,NA,TGTGCCAGCAGTTCTTGGTGGGAGACGGTAGAAGAGACCCAGTACTTC,CASSSWWETVEETQYF
15,TRBJ1-2,NA,TRBV5-4,NA,TGTGCCAGCAGCTTGGGTTCAACGGCTAACTATGGCTACACCTTC,CASSLGSTANYGYTF
12,TRBJ2-3,NA,TRBV18,NA,TGTGCCAGCTCACCAGAGAAAGATACGCAGTATTTT,CASSPEKDTQYF
13,TRBJ1-4,NA,TRBV19,NA,TGTGCCAGTAGTACCGACACCCGGGGAAAACTGTTTTTT,CASSTDTRGKLFF
17,TRBJ2-7,once,TRBV3-1/TRBV3-2,TRBD1,TGTGCCAGCAGCCAAGATGCCGGGACAGATCTTTCCTACGAGCAGTACTTC,CASSQDAGTDLSYEQYF
13,TRBJ1-2,NA,TRBV7-9,NA,TGTGCCAGCAGCTTAGGGGAGGAGAGAGGCTACACCTTC,CASSLGEERGYTF
16,TRBJ1-6,NA,TRBV11-2,TRBD1,TGTGCCAGCAGCTTGGGGCCGGGACAGGGTAATTCACCCCTCCACTTT,CASSLGPGQGNSPLHF
16,TRBJ2-2,NA,TRBV3-1/TRBV3-2,NA,TGTGCCAGCAGCCAAGGGATAGGGGAACCCACCCGGGAGCTGTTTTTT,CASSQGIGEPTRELFF
18,TRBJ2-7,NA,TRBV4-1,TRBD1,TGCGCCAGCAGCCAAGATTCCGCGGTGGCAGGGGGAACCTACGAGCAGTACTTC,CASSQDSAVAGGTYEQYF
14,TRBJ2-1,NA,TRBV30,TRBD2,TGTGCCCGCTCAGCGGGAGGGCCGGGCAATGAGCAGTTCTTC,CARSAGGPGNEQFF
16,TRBJ2-3,NA,TRBV24-1,TRBD2,TGTGCCACCAGTGACCCAGCTTCTAGCGGCCGAGATACGCAGTATTTT,CATSDPASSGRDTQYF
13,TRBJ2-7,NA,TRBV7-9,NA,TGTGCCAGCAGCTTGATGACACAATACGAGCAGTACTTC,CASSLMTQYEQYF
13,TRBJ1-1,NA,TRBV29-1,TRBD1,TGCAGCGGGTCCGGGACAGGAAGCACTGAAGCTTTCTTT,CSGSGTGSTEAFF
14,TRBJ1-2,NA,TRBV6-1,NA,TGTGCCAGCAGTGAAGGGCAGGGACTCTATGGCTACACCTTC,CASSEGQGLYGYTF
17,TRBJ2-5,NA,TRBV5-1,TRBD2,TGCGCCTCAAGATGGGTAGCGGGAGGGCCACTGGGAGAGACCCAGTACTTC,CASRWVAGGPLGETQYF
15,TRBJ2-7,NA,TRBV5-4,TRBD1,TGTGCCAGCAGCTTTGGGGGACAGGGATCCTACGAGCAGTACTTC,CASSFGGQGSYEQYF
14,TRBJ2-2,NA,TRBV7-3,TRBD1,TGTGCCAGCAGCCGGGACAGTAACACCGGGGAGCTGTTTTTT,CASSRDSNTGELFF
16,TRBJ1-2,NA,TRBV4-1,TRBD1,TGCGCCAGCAGCCAGGGGGGACAGGCGGCTAACTATGGCTACACCTTC,CASSQGGQAANYGYTF
16,TRBJ2-4,once,TRBV7-9,TRBD2,TGTGCCAGCAGCACCGGGACTAGCGTAGCCAAAAACATTCAGTACTTC,CASSTGTSVAKNIQYF
11,TRBJ2-1,NA,TRBV21-1,NA,TGTGCCAGCAGCAATAAGGACTCGGAGTTCTTC,CASSNKDSEFF
15,TRBJ2-7,NA,TRBV5-6,NA,TGTGCCAGCAGCTTTCGAGACAGGAGGACCTACGAGCAGTACTTC,CASSFRDRRTYEQYF
16,TRBJ1-2,NA,TRBV27,NA,TGTGCCAGCAGCCTCGCAGGCGGGGGTCGGGACTATGGCTACACCTTC,CASSLAGGGRDYGYTF
14,TRBJ1-5,NA,TRBV20-1,NA,TGCAGTGCTAGTAGGGGTGGTAGCAATCAGCCCCAGCATTTT,CSASRGGSNQPQHF
14,TRBJ2-7,NA,TRBV29-1,TRBD2,TGCAGCGTTGAAGAGTCCGGGACTAGCTACGAGCAGTACTTC,CSVEESGTSYEQYF
14,TRBJ1-5,NA,TRBV19,NA,TGTGCCAGTAGTATCCCCGGGTCCAATCAGCCCCAGCATTTT,CASSIPGSNQPQHF
15,TRBJ1-6,NA,TRBV6-2/TRBV6-3,NA,TGTGCCAGCAGTTATCGTGACGGACAAAATTCACCCCTCCACTTT,CASSYRDGQNSPLHF
16,TRBJ2-4,NA,TRBV27,NA,TGTGCCAGCAGTTTTATGTCGGTACTAGCCAAAAACATTCAGTACTTC,CASSFMSVLAKNIQYF
14,TRBJ2-5,NA,TRBV5-1,NA,TGCGCCAGCAGCTTGGCGGGCGGGCAAGAGACCCAGTACTTC,CASSLAGGQETQYF
14,TRBJ1-1,NA,TRBV5-4,NA,TGTGCCAGCAGCTTGTCCGGGAAGAACACTGAAGCTTTCTTT,CASSLSGKNTEAFF
15,TRBJ1-3,NA,TRBV7-8,NA,TGTGCCAGCAGCCCGCGGGAGGGGGGAGGAAACACCATATATTTT,CASSPREGGGNTIYF
18,TRBJ2-1,NA,TRBV9,TRBD2,TGTGCCAGCACAGACAGGGCGACTAGCGGGGGCTCCTACAATGAGCAGTTCTTC,CASTDRATSGGSYNEQFF
13,TRBJ1-2,few,TRBV6-5,TRBD1,TGTGCCAGCAGTCTGGACAGGGGGCATGGCTACACCTTC,CASSLDRGHGYTF
16,TRBJ2-3,few,TRBV7-8,TRBD2,TGTGCCAGCACCCCCCCTTTACGGGAGGGGACAGATACGCAGTATTTT,CASTPPLREGTDTQYF
15,TRBJ2-5,NA,TRBV6-5,NA,TGTGCCAGCAGGAAGGGAAATACAGGGCCGGAGACCCAGTACTTC,CASRKGNTGPETQYF
17,TRBJ1-6,once,TRBV12-5,TRBD1,TGTGCTAGTGGGACCGGGTTTGGGACAGGGGGTAATTCACCCCTCCACTTT,CASGTGFGTGGNSPLHF
18,TRBJ1-1,NA,TRBV11-3,NA,TGTGCCAGCAGCTTAGACGGAGGGAAAGGTAGAAGGAACACTGAAGCTTTCTTT,CASSLDGGKGRRNTEAFF
16,TRBJ2-1,NA,TRBV9,TRBD2,TGTGCCAGCAGCACTAGCGGGAGAATCCCCTACAATGAGCAGTTCTTC,CASSTSGRIPYNEQFF
18,TRBJ2-1,NA,TRBV9,NA,TGTGCCAGCAGCGTATCCGGTGCCGGTTTGAGCTCCTACAATGAGCAGTTCTTC,CASSVSGAGLSSYNEQFF
14,TRBJ2-7,NA,TRBV6-5,TRBD2,TGTGCCAGCAGCGACGGGGGGAACCCCCACGAGCAGTACTTC,CASSDGGNPHEQYF
17,TRBJ2-1,NA,TRBV7-3,NA,TGTGCCAGCAGCAACCGGTCGGGACTCAGCTCCTACAATGAGCAGTTCTTC,CASSNRSGLSSYNEQFF
11,TRBJ2-3,few,TRBV30,NA,TGTGCCTGGACTTTAACAGATACGCAGTATTTT,CAWTLTDTQYF
13,TRBJ1-1,NA,TRBV29-1,NA,TGCAGCGTTGTTCCCAGGGAGGGCACTGAAGCTTTCTTT,CSVVPREGTEAFF
15,TRBJ2-5,few,TRBV18,TRBD2,TGTGCCAGCTCACCAAGCCTAGCGGGAGACGCGACCCAGTACTTC,CASSPSLAGDATQYF
12,TRBJ1-2,NA,TRBV29-1,TRBD1,TGCAGCGGACAGGGAGCCAACTATGGCTACACCTTC,CSGQGANYGYTF
14,TRBJ2-7,NA,TRBV27,TRBD1,TGTGCCAGCAGCCCGCCGGGACAGATCTACGAGCAGTACTTC,CASSPPGQIYEQYF
13,TRBJ2-7,NA,TRBV5-1,NA,TGCGCCAGCAGCTCGGCCCGGGGAAACGAGCAGTACTTC,CASSSARGNEQYF
12,TRBJ2-3,NA,TRBV7-3,NA,TGTGCCAGCAGCTTTCGGTCAGATACGCAGTATTTT,CASSFRSDTQYF
17,TRBJ2-2,NA,TRBV5-5,TRBD2,TGTGCCAGCAGCTTTCCGGGAGGGAAGATGAACACCGGGGAGCTGTTTTTT,CASSFPGGKMNTGELFF
15,TRBJ1-1,NA,TRBV24-1,NA,TGTGCCACCAGTGATCCTTCGGTCAGGCCAACTGAAGCTTTCTTT,CATSDPSVRPTEAFF
13,TRBJ2-5,NA,TRBV19,TRBD1,TGTGCCAGTAGGGACAGGGGGATGGAGACCCAGTACTTC,CASRDRGMETQYF
16,TRBJ1-5,NA,TRBV28,NA,TGTGCCAGCAGCCTCCCTTGGGGGCTCCGCAATCAGCCCCAGCATTTT,CASSLPWGLRNQPQHF
15,TRBJ2-1,once,TRBV27,NA,TGTGCCAGCACCCCTCTAGCCCCCATTGACCGGGAGCAGTTCTTC,CASTPLAPIDREQFF